The clone carrying this TCR beta chain was observed once. The antigen is not known. Trimming shortened V by 5 bases and J by 4 bases, and 7 bases separated the two germline ends. This CDR3 has 12 residues. The germline gives CDR1 LNHDA, CDR2 SQIVND (reference sequence). Some clones are missing from TCRdb's copy, which holds only in-frame ones; the method was immunoSEQ multiplex PCR. The sample gives around 70,000 clones, 70% to 90% of which show up once; less than 4% is in the top ten. This sample is drawn from a study of neoadjuvant anti-PD-1 for oral cavity cancer. Background on the study: Around day 43, patients without progression received a fourth nivolumab dose before surgery.

The time point denotes: after neoadjuvant nivolumab, at surgical resection. Study-wide results and caveats: PBMC Gini-index clonality exceeded responders' in non-responders post-nivolumab.

The sequenced sample was PBMCs, obtained after nivolumab (anti-PD-1) treatment. The rearrangement links TRBV19 to TRBJ2-3; D is unresolved. The source is a person between 35 and 79 years old with oral cavity squamous cell carcinoma. In DNA form, the CDR3 reads TGTGCCAGTAGTCGGGTCCCAGATACGCAGTATTTT. Amino acid sequence: CASSRVPDTQYF. Full variable domain (rest looked up from reference TRBV19 and TRBJ2-3): DGGITQSPKYLFRKEGQNVTLSCEQNLNHDAMYWYRQDPGQGLRLIYYSQIVNDFQKGDIAEGYSVSREKKESFPLTVTSAQKNPTAFYLCASSRVPDTQYFGPGTRLTVL.